This T cell receptor beta chain was identified during a study of blood T cell repertoires in COVID-19. CDR1 KGHSH and CDR2 LQKENI come from the germline V gene. The CDR3 totals 14 residues. Unmatched junction bases numbered 1, after V lost 6 bases and J lost 2 bases. TCRdb keeps only in-frame clones here, not all; method: immunoSEQ multiplex PCR. The table lists around 170,000 clones, roughly 90% of them singletons. The sequence came from a man in his sixties with acute or convalescent COVID-19. Sequenced input: peripheral blood. The chain carries TRBV18 and TRBJ1-5; 10 nucleotides match TRBD1. The CDR3 loop is CASSGTGGNQPQHF. For the CDR3, the DNA is TGTGCCAGCTCGGGGACAGGGGGCAATCAGCCCCAGCATTTT.